Listed below are T cell receptor beta chains from one sample, sequenced in a study of blood T cells in healthy people across ages. TCRdb re-analysed the 5' RACE reads in MiXCR, keeping a single row per CDR3 protein. The sample contains about 1,400,000 distinct CDR3 sequences, around two fifths of which appear only once. The sequenced sample consisted of blood. The receptors stem from a woman aged 18-29 years in good health. Each CDR3 is given with its conserved first and last residue. A D gene is named only where the DNA matches it firmly. Some rows mark clone size as missing; the rest say once, few, many or name a class of expanded clone.

abundance	v_gene	j_gene	d_gene	CDR3nt	CDR3aa
-	TRBV21-1	TRBJ2-1	-	TGTGCCAGCAGCAAAGCGCGGCCAGCCACCTACAATGAGCAGTTCTTC	CASSKARPATYNEQFF
few	TRBV25-1	TRBJ2-5	TRBD2	TGTGCCAGCAGTGAATTCGGGACTAGCGGACAAGAGACCCAGTACTTC	CASSEFGTSGQETQYF
-	TRBV2	TRBJ2-2	TRBD1	TGTGCCAGCAGTGGACTAACAGGGGGCCCTAGGGAGCTGTTTTTT	CASSGLTGGPRELFF
-	TRBV14	TRBJ2-1	-	TGTGCCAGCAGCCAAGTACGGACCCTAAACAGTGGTGAGCAGTTCTTC	CASSQVRTLNSGEQFF
-	TRBV12-3/TRBV12-4	TRBJ2-7	-	TGTGCCAGCAGCCCCCGTCGTCTAACCTACGAGCAGTACTTC	CASSPRRLTYEQYF
-	TRBV3-1	TRBJ2-7	-	TGTGCCAGCAGCATAGGATTGGACACAGCCTCCTACGAGCAGTACTTC	CASSIGLDTASYEQYF
few	TRBV10-1	TRBJ2-5	-	TGCGCCAGCAGCCCAAACGCGGGAAAAGAGACCCAGTACTTC	CASSPNAGKETQYF
-	TRBV4-2	TRBJ2-1	TRBD2	TGTGCCAGCAGCCAAGATCAGGGGCCTAGGACTAGCGGGGGGGCCAATGAGCAGTTCTTC	CASSQDQGPRTSGGANEQFF
-	TRBV6-5	TRBJ1-5	-	TGTGCCAGCAGCCCTACGGACGGGGGGAGCAATCAGCCCCAGCATTTT	CASSPTDGGSNQPQHF
-	TRBV12-3/TRBV12-4	TRBJ2-7	TRBD2	TGTGCCAGCAGGTCTAGCGGGACCTTTGGAGAGCAGTACTTC	CASRSSGTFGEQYF
-	TRBV24-1	TRBJ2-7	-	TGTGCCACCAGTGATTTACGGGCCTCATCATACAATGAGCAGTACTTC	CATSDLRASSYNEQYF
-	TRBV20-1	TRBJ1-5	-	TGCAGTGCTAATCCGGGTGGAGGGATTAATCAGCCCCAGCATTTT	CSANPGGGINQPQHF
-	TRBV6-5	TRBJ2-3	TRBD2	TGTGCCAGCAGTTACACACTCAGCGGGATAACAGATACGCAGTATTTT	CASSYTLSGITDTQYF
few	TRBV30	TRBJ1-1	-	TGTGCCTGGAGGGAGTGGGGTGAAGCTTTCTTT	CAWREWGEAFF
few	TRBV12-3/TRBV12-4	TRBJ1-1	-	TGTGCCAGCACTCGACCGGGCACTGAAGCTTTCTTT	CASTRPGTEAFF
-	TRBV29-1	TRBJ1-2	TRBD1	TGCAGCATTGAAAGTATCAAGGGACAGGGGTATGGCTACACCTTC	CSIESIKGQGYGYTF
-	TRBV4-1	TRBJ1-2	-	TGCGCCAGCAGCCAACCGGGTTACTATGGCCACACCTTC	CASSQPGYYGHTF
few	TRBV20-1	TRBJ2-5	-	TGCAGTGCTAGAGATCAAAGCCGGGAGACCCAGTACTTC	CSARDQSRETQYF
-	TRBV6-5	TRBJ1-2	-	TGTGCCAGCAACCAAGAAGGACATGGCTACACCTTC	CASNQEGHGYTF
-	TRBV29-1	TRBJ2-7	TRBD1	TGCAGCGTTGAACTAGAAGGGGGCGCGAACTACGAGCAGTACTTC	CSVELEGGANYEQYF
few	TRBV29-1	TRBJ2-3	-	TGCAGCGTTGAGGGGTCAGATACTTTGCGGTACGAATACACAGATACGCAGTATTTT	CSVEGSDTLRYEYTDTQYF
-	TRBV21-1	TRBJ2-1	-	TGTGCCAGCAGCTTCTCCGGGACTAGCGGGAGGGCGTACAATGAGCAGTTCTTC	CASSFSGTSGRAYNEQFF
-	TRBV29-1	TRBJ2-1	-	TGCAGCGTTGGTCCACTAGCAGGGGGGGAGACCCAGTTCTTC	CSVGPLAGGETQFF
-	TRBV28	TRBJ2-1	-	TGTGCCAGCCGGGACGAGTACAATGAGCAGTTCTTC	CASRDEYNEQFF
-	TRBV12-5	TRBJ2-1	-	TGTGCTAGTGCCCAGGGCTCCTACAATGAGCAGTTCTTC	CASAQGSYNEQFF
few	TRBV6-1	TRBJ2-1	-	TGTGCCAGCAGCCCCTTAGGGCAGGGTGCCCCTAAGCGTGGGAATGAGCAGTTCTTC	CASSPLGQGAPKRGNEQFF
-	TRBV4-1	TRBJ2-3	-	TGCGCCAGCAGCCAAGTTGAAGGGGTGCGAGATACGCAGTATTTT	CASSQVEGVRDTQYF
few	TRBV11-1	TRBJ2-7	TRBD1	TGTGCCAGCACCAAAGGACAGGACTACGAGCAGTACTTC	CASTKGQDYEQYF
-	TRBV5-1	TRBJ2-5	-	TGCGCCAGCAGTTCCCAACCGGAGTACCAAGAGACCCGGTACTTC	CASSSQPEYQETRYF
few	TRBV7-8	TRBJ2-4	-	TGTGCCAGCAGCGTCGAGGAGGGGGCAACCAAAAACATTCAGTACTTC	CASSVEEGATKNIQYF
-	TRBV7-9	TRBJ2-3	-	TGTGCCAGCAGCCCTATGCTGGGGCGGGACACAGATACGCAGTATTTT	CASSPMLGRDTDTQYF
-	TRBV10-3	TRBJ2-7	-	TGTGCCATCAGTGAAAGTGTGGACAAATACGAGCAGTACTTC	CAISESVDKYEQYF
few	TRBV6-5	TRBJ1-2	-	TGTGCCAGCAGTTACTCCGGTGAAGGGACTAACTATGGCTACACCTTC	CASSYSGEGTNYGYTF
-	TRBV6-5	TRBJ2-1	TRBD2	TGTGCCAGCAGTTACTCGAAGGGACTAGCGGGAGGGAAGGCAGATGAGCAGTTCTTC	CASSYSKGLAGGKADEQFF
-	TRBV29-1	TRBJ2-1	TRBD2	TGCAGCGTCCCTGCACTAGCGGGAGAGCATCAGTTCTTC	CSVPALAGEHQFF
-	TRBV6-2/TRBV6-3	TRBJ2-2	-	TGTGCCAGCAGTCTCGGGGAGTTCGCCGGGGAGCTGTTTTTT	CASSLGEFAGELFF
many	TRBV7-2	TRBJ2-7	TRBD1	TGTGCCAGCAGCTCCTACGGGACAGACTACGAGCAGTACTTC	CASSSYGTDYEQYF
-	TRBV9	TRBJ2-7	TRBD2	TGTGCCAGCAGCACATCTACGTGGCTAGCGGGAGGAGCCTACGAGCAGTACTTC	CASSTSTWLAGGAYEQYF
-	TRBV10-2	TRBJ2-5	TRBD2	TGCGCCAGCAGCAGCTCCGGGACTACCCGTGAGACCCAGTACTTC	CASSSSGTTRETQYF
few	TRBV25-1	TRBJ2-2	-	TGTGCCAGCAGTCGACAGGGGGAGCTGTTTTTT	CASSRQGELFF
-	TRBV7-2	TRBJ2-5	-	TGTGCCAGCAGCCGGGGGTGGGACAGCCAAGAGACCCAGTACTTC	CASSRGWDSQETQYF
many	TRBV12-3/TRBV12-4	TRBJ2-5	-	TGTGCCAGCAGTTTGGGGGAAGAGACCCAGTACTTC	CASSLGEETQYF
few	TRBV6-2/TRBV6-3	TRBJ2-3	-	TGTGCCAGCAGTTATAGTCAGAATACGCAGTATTTT	CASSYSQNTQYF
-	TRBV7-6	TRBJ2-3	-	TGTGCCAGCAGCTTGGGTGGAGGTGTGGGCACAGATACGCAGTATTTT	CASSLGGGVGTDTQYF
-	TRBV29-1	TRBJ1-1	-	TGCAGCGTCGCACCACACCGACGAGATATGAACACTGAAGCTTTCTTT	CSVAPHRRDMNTEAFF
few	TRBV10-3	TRBJ2-1	-	TGTGCCATCAGAGAGGAGTACAATGAGCAGTTCTTC	CAIREEYNEQFF
-	TRBV7-2	TRBJ1-2	-	TGTGCCAGCAGCTTAAATGCGGTAGGGCAGGCGACGAACTATGGCTACACCTTC	CASSLNAVGQATNYGYTF
-	TRBV7-3	TRBJ2-2	TRBD1	TGTGCCAGCAGCCCACGACAGGGCGATAACACCGGGGAGCTGTTTTTT	CASSPRQGDNTGELFF
-	TRBV12-3/TRBV12-4	TRBJ2-7	TRBD1	TGTGCCAGCAGATCCGGGACAGGGCACTACGAGCAGTACTTC	CASRSGTGHYEQYF
-	TRBV29-1	TRBJ1-2	-	TGCAGCGGGGGGGACTATGGCTACACCTTC	CSGGDYGYTF
-	TRBV12-3/TRBV12-4	TRBJ2-1	-	TGTGCCAGCAGGGACAGACACAATGAGCAGTTCTTC	CASRDRHNEQFF
few	TRBV7-9	TRBJ1-1	-	TGTGCCAGCAGCCGGGGCGAAGACAAAGCCGTAGCTTTCTTT	CASSRGEDKAVAFF
-	TRBV10-3	TRBJ2-3	-	TGTGCCATCAGTGACCCAGCCGAGCAGTATTTT	CAISDPAEQYF
-	TRBV7-8	TRBJ2-7	TRBD1	TGTGCCAGCAGCCGGGACAGGTGGGCCTACGAGCAGTACTTC	CASSRDRWAYEQYF
-	TRBV5-6	TRBJ2-1	TRBD2	TGTGCCAGCAATCCCGTAGCGGGAGAGGGGCCCTACAATGAGCAGTTCTTC	CASNPVAGEGPYNEQFF
few	TRBV20-1	TRBJ2-5	-	TGCAGTGCTAGAGGTGGCGCGGGAAACCAAGAGACCCAGTACTTC	CSARGGAGNQETQYF
-	TRBV12-3/TRBV12-4	TRBJ2-1	-	TGTGCCAGCAGTTCCGGAAGGGTGGGGGGAACCTACAATGAGCAGTTCTTC	CASSSGRVGGTYNEQFF
few	TRBV29-1	TRBJ2-1	TRBD2	TGCAGCGACAGACTAGCGGGAGGCCTCTACAATGAGCAGTTCTTC	CSDRLAGGLYNEQFF